These 9 T cell receptor beta chains were all obtained from the same sample, sequenced in a study of blood T cell repertoires in COVID-19. Sequencing was performed with immunoSEQ multiplex PCR; in TCRdb, only in-frame clones are kept and a portion is missing. The data hold just under 150,000 clones, with 87% observed a single time. The source material was peripheral blood. The receptors come from a man aged 45-65 years who had recovered from COVID-19.

This chain connects TRBV29-1 to TRBJ2-7; tentative D call: TRBD2 (6 bases). Trimming shortened V by 6 bases and J by 5 bases, and 20 bases separated the two germline ends. The CDR3 is 14 amino acids. The germline CDR1 and CDR2 sequences are SQVTM and ANQGSEA. For the CDR3, the DNA is TGCAGCGTGGTCGGGACTTTATCAACGAACGAGCAGTACTTC. Translation: CSVVGTLSTNEQYF.

This clone was seen many times. The J gene is TRBJ2-1, the V gene TRBV29-1; possible D gene TRBD1, 5 bases. The CDR3 length is 13 residues. V lost 4 bases, J lost 0 bases, and 7 bases lay in between. Germline CDR1 and CDR2: SQVTM and ANQGSEA. The CDR3 DNA reads as TGCAGCGTTGGACAGAGCTCCTACAATGAGCAGTTCTTC. Translated: CSVGQSSYNEQFF.

The chain is built from TRBV19 and TRBJ1-6, with D possibly matching TRBD1 (5 bases). Trimming stripped 3 bases from V and 9 bases from J, with 12 bases between. Per germline, CDR1 LNHDA and CDR2 SQIVND (reference sequence). The CDR3 is 14 amino acids. CDR3 sequence reads: CASSIQGLGSPLHF. The CDR3 DNA is TGTGCCAGTAGTATTCAGGGTCTTGGTTCACCCCTCCACTTT.

The chain employs TRBV21-1 and TRBJ1-1; no check of the table's D call, TRBD1, against the DNA was made. TRBV21-1 is flagged as a pseudogene. The CDR3 totals 14 residues. CDR3 amino acids: CASSCPVGRTEAFF. CDR3 nucleotide sequence: TGTGCCAGCAGTTGTCCCGTGGGGCGAACTGAAGCTTTCTTT.

This chain links TRBV27 with TRBJ1-5; D uncertain. This CDR3 has 14 amino acids. V was trimmed by 3 bases and J by 5 bases, leaving 11 bases between them. CDR1 and CDR2 (germline): MNHEY, SMNVEV (reference sequence). The CDR3 here is CASSLRAGDQPQHF. The CDR3 DNA follows: TGTGCCAGCAGTTTGAGGGCTGGAGATCAGCCCCAGCATTTT.

In this sample, this clone turned up a few times. This chain links TRBV2 with TRBJ2-1; D perhaps matches TRBD1 (6 bases). The ends were cut back, 7 bases at V and 4 bases at J, with 14 bases in the middle. CDR1 and CDR2 (germline): SNHLY, FYNNEI. This CDR3 comprises 14 residues. CDR3 coding DNA: TGTGCCAGCATCGAGGGGGTGCCATACAATGAGCAGTTCTTC. As protein: CASIEGVPYNEQFF. Combining the CDR3 with reference TRBV2 and TRBJ2-1 gives the whole variable domain EPEVTQTPSHQVTQMGQEVILRCVPISNHLYFYWYRQILGQKVEFLVSFYNNEISEKSEIFDDQFSVERPDGSNFTLKIRSTKLEDSAMYFCASIEGVPYNEQFFGPGTRLTVL.

This clone was observed a single time. V is TRBV5-1 and J is TRBJ1-5, with 9 bases that match TRBD1. The CDR3 contains 14 residues. With V trimmed by 3 bases and J by 6 bases, 4 bases remained unmatched. Germline assignment: CDR1 SGHRS and CDR2 YFSETQ. CDR3 residues: CASSWGGQGQPQHF. DNA for the CDR3: TGCGCCAGCAGCTGGGGGGGACAGGGTCAGCCCCAGCATTTT.

The CDR3 spells CATSRDRSGREAFF. DNA for the CDR3: TGTGCCACCAGCAGAGATCGGTCAGGCCGGGAAGCTTTCTTT. J is TRBJ1-1 and V is TRBV15; D is undetermined. V lost 0 bases to trimming and J lost 8 bases, with 13 bases between them. Per germline, CDR1 LNHNV and CDR2 YYDKDF (reference sequence). CDR3 size: 14 residues.

This clone occurred a few times. The chain carries TRBV7-2 and TRBJ2-3; D might be TRBD1 (6 bases). Germline V gene lookup returns CDR1 SGHTA and CDR2 FQGNSA. V lost 1 base and J lost 6, with 14 bases in between. CDR3 size: 15 residues. DNA for the CDR3: TGTGCCAGCAGCTTAGGCATTACAGGGCGGGATACGCAGTATTTT. Translating it yields CASSLGITGRDTQYF.